This T cell receptor beta chain came from a study of blood T cell repertoires in COVID-19 (TCRdb year 2020). The study in broad terms: Samples covering the acute and convalescent phases of COVID-19 were provided by collaborators in the United States, Italy and Spain. The repertoires were released in a freely available public database intended as a resource for research on the immune response to SARS-CoV-2. Samples were obtained from the ongoing ImmuneRACE study (first 160 participants) and from over a thousand subjects provided by 6 global collaborators. The prospective study material was composed of cDNA or gDNA derived from T cells, B-cell-depleted T cells, or PBMCs. Where available, HLA class I and class II types were obtained from metadata supplied by the sample provider rather than from assay-based typing. Nearly every sample came with metadata listing a de-identified subject ID, COVID-19 status, age in years and sex. Subjects who had been exposed to COVID-19, were actively infected with it, or had recovered from it provided the deeply sampled blood TCRbeta repertoires that made up the dataset.

Concerning this clone itself: It lacks a known antigen. Per-base qualities were not stored, and no clone one base away is much larger.

Overall study outcomes, separate from this receptor: The amount of clinical and demographic metadata varied by source and participant and was provided uncurated.

TCRbeta CDR3 regions were amplified from genomic DNA by means of the immunoSEQ Assay, a bias-controlled multiplex PCR. The authors' pipeline ran thus. The number of nucleated cells in each sample was estimated by amplification of reference gene primers within the assay. Sequence reads were collapsed and filtered to measure the absolute abundance of every unique TCRbeta CDR3 rearrangement. For each sample, productive Simpson clonality was calculated by taking the square root of Simpson's diversity index across productive rearrangements. In TCRdb, the immuneACCESS table is reduced to in-frame sequences with V and J assigned. These tables do not hold every clone; where another copy was compared, an unresolved V gene accounts for under half, and the others remain unexplained. V, J and clone size are those of that table, while D and trimming were read from the DNA. In this sample the table shows about 320,000 clones, 90% to 95% of which occur a single time. The top ten constitute 3.9% of the sample.

In the prospective study, participants were about 18 to 95 years old, resided in fewer than 25 geographic areas of the United States, and were enrolled through a virtual design. To assign participants to cohorts, the prospective study relied on clinical history that participants themselves reported in a screening survey and a study questionnaire. A participant counted as exposed if, within 2 weeks of entering the study, that participant had been in contact with someone who had a PCR-confirmed or clinician-diagnosed COVID-19 case. In the prospective study, mobile phlebotomists collected whole blood, serum and a nasopharyngeal or oropharyngeal swab from each participant. Participants in the prospective study had the option to provide additional blood draws and questionnaires over a roughly 2-month period. Before DNA extraction, blood samples from the prospective study were shipped at room temperature or frozen.

The germline V gene yields SGDLS for CDR1 and YYNGEE for CDR2. The CDR3 contains 15 residues, cysteine and phenylalanine counted. Only the CDR3 region is kept as DNA, spanning 45 bases read in frame from base 1. V trim: 4 bases; J trim: 3 bases; unmatched bases: 7. The sample consisted of PBMCs or T cells enriched from blood (not recorded which). The clonotype originates from a woman in her twenties or thirties who had been exposed to COVID-19. This chain is built from TRBV9 and TRBJ1-2, and TRBD1 matches 9 of the central bases. CDR3 sequence: CASSNRQGVYYGYTF. At the DNA level, the sequence is TGTGCCAGCAGCAACCGACAGGGGGTCTACTATGGCTACACCTTC.